These 14 T cell receptor beta chains share one sample of origin, sequenced in a study of shared clonotypes between healthy human individuals. Clones were read by immunoSEQ multiplex PCR, and TCRdb kept only the in-frame ones, dropping some. This repertoire shows millions of clones, 85% to 95% found once; its top ten account for more than 0.1%. Sequencing was performed on naive CD4+ T cells sorted from blood. Subset described: CD45RA+ positively selected. The source of these receptors is a young man in good health.

The CDR3 DNA is TGTGCCAGCTCGACACTTCGGCGGGAGAATGAAAAACTGTTTTTT. Amino acid sequence: CASSTLRRENEKLFF. This chain connects TRBV6-1 to TRBJ1-4; D unclear. V was cut by 8 bases and J by 5 bases, with 18 bases left in between. Per germline, CDR1 MNHNS and CDR2 SASEGT. This CDR3 has 15 residues.

V usage is TRBV11-3 and J usage is TRBJ2-1; tentatively, D is TRBD1 or TRBD2 (5 bases each). V lost 0 bases, J lost 4 bases, and 13 bases lay in between. This CDR3 is built from 16 residues. Germline CDR1 SGHNT, CDR2 YENEEA. The CDR3 sequence is CASSLDRIGAYNEQFF. CDR3 bases: TGTGCCAGCAGCTTAGATCGTATCGGGGCATACAATGAGCAGTTCTTC.

This clone has a single count. The chain uses TRBV5-4 and TRBJ2-7, with D possibly being TRBD2 (5 bases). Germline-derived CDR1 and CDR2 are SGHNT and YYREEE (reference sequence). The V and J ends lost 3 bases and 3 bases respectively, with 13 bases between them. The length of the CDR3 is 14 residues. The CDR3 DNA reads TGTGCCAGCAGCTCCGGAGGACTCAACTACGAGCAGTACTTC. Protein: CASSSGGLNYEQYF.

V is TRBV14 and J is TRBJ1-1; no firm D call. In germline, CDR1 is SGHDN, CDR2 FVKESK. The CDR3 is 13 amino acids. V lost 2 bases to trimming and J lost 3 bases, with 7 bases between them. The CDR3 nucleotides read TGTGCCAGCAGCCAAAACAGATACACTGAAGCTTTCTTT. It codes for CASSQNRYTEAFF. Complete variable domain (other parts from reference TRBV14 and TRBJ1-1): EAGVTQFPSHSVIEKGQTVTLRCDPISGHDNLYWYRRVMGKEIKFLLHFVKESKQDESGMPNNRFLAERTGGTYSTLKVQPAELEDSGVYFCASSQNRYTEAFFGQGTRLTVV.

Only one count was recorded for this clone. The chain couples TRBV19 to TRBJ2-5; D is perhaps TRBD1 (5 bases). Trimming shortened V by 6 bases and J by 1 base, and 12 bases separated the two germline ends. Germline V gene sequence: CDR1 LNHDA, CDR2 SQIVND (reference sequence). The CDR3 contains 14 residues. The CDR3 here is CASRGRQLQETQYF. In DNA form, the CDR3 reads TGTGCCAGTAGGGGAAGACAGCTCCAAGAGACCCAGTACTTC. The complete variable domain, with remaining parts taken from reference TRBV19 and TRBJ2-5, reads DGGITQSPKYLFRKEGQNVTLSCEQNLNHDAMYWYRQDPGQGLRLIYYSQIVNDFQKGDIAEGYSVSREKKESFPLTVTSAQKNPTAFYLCASRGRQLQETQYFGPGTRLLVL.

The rearrangement uses TRBV28 and TRBJ1-2; D possibly corresponds to TRBD1 (6 bases). The V gene lost 3 bases and the J gene lost 3 bases, with 20 bases spanning the gap. The CDR3 totals 17 residues. Germline lookup yields CDR1 MDHEN and CDR2 SYDVKM. The CDR3 sequence is CASSLGRLDSGDYGYTF. In DNA, the CDR3 is TGTGCCAGCAGTTTGGGGCGCCTGGACAGTGGGGACTATGGCTACACCTTC.

This clone showed up just once. The V and J genes are TRBV6-1 and TRBJ1-2; D call uncertain. The germline V and J ends were trimmed by 6 bases and 8 bases, with 13 bases remaining between them. CDR1 MNHNS and CDR2 SASEGT come from the germline V gene. This CDR3 is 12 amino acids long. CDR3 nucleotides: TGTGCCAGCAGGGAGAGGGTTTCGGGCTACACCTTC. It is translated as CASRERVSGYTF.

This clone was recorded many times. Other DNA sequences within the sample encode an identical CDR3. The chain employs TRBV29-1 and TRBJ2-2; 10 bases map to TRBD1. The CDR3 is made up of 12 amino acids. CDR1 is SQVTM and CDR2 is ANQGSEA in the germline V gene. J gave up 6 bases and V 6 bases, and 1 base lay outside the gene matches. CDR3 sequence reads: CSVGQGAGELFF. The CDR3 coding sequence is TGCAGCGTCGGACAGGGGGCCGGGGAGCTGTTTTTT.

The chain carries TRBV28 and TRBJ1-5; TRBD1 might be the D (5 bases). Germline V CDR1 and CDR2: MDHEN, SYDVKM. CDR3 length: 16 residues. V was pared by 3 bases and J by 0 bases, with 12 bases between. The CDR3 loop reads CASSFRGSYSNQPQHF. Here the CDR3 DNA reads TGTGCCAGCAGTTTTAGGGGAAGTTATAGCAATCAGCCCCAGCATTTT.

The chain is built from TRBV10-3 and TRBJ2-6; perhaps TRBD1 as D (5 bases). The CDR3 runs 16 residues. CDR1 is ENHRY and CDR2 is SYGVKD in the germline V gene. The V end lost 3 bases, the J end lost 4 bases, and 13 bases lay between the germline ends. The CDR3 loop reads CAISDLDSTGANVLTF. CDR3 nucleotides: TGTGCCATCAGTGACCTAGACAGTACCGGGGCCAACGTCCTGACTTTC.

This clone was counted a few times. This chain uses TRBV5-6 with TRBJ1-3; TRBD1 is a possible D gene (5 bases). The V gene lost 4 bases and the J gene lost 0 bases, with 14 bases spanning the gap. From germline, CDR1 is SGHDT and CDR2 YYEEEE. The CDR3 sequence is 16 residues long. CDR3 DNA sequence: TGTGCCAGCAGCATCCGGGGCCGAAGCTCTGGAAACACCATATATTTT. It encodes CASSIRGRSSGNTIYF.

The sample holds one count of this clone. The chain links TRBV30 to TRBJ2-4; 14 bases match TRBD2. Looked up from germline, CDR1 is GTSNPN and CDR2 is SVGIG (reference sequence). Trimming at V came to 3 bases and at J to 4 bases, leaving 8 bases not matched to a gene. The CDR3 is made up of 17 amino acids. In DNA form, the CDR3 reads TGTGCCTGGAGAGCGTCCGGGACTAGCGGGGGTAAAAACATTCAGTACTTC. Its translation: CAWRASGTSGGKNIQYF. Full variable domain (remainder filled in from reference TRBV30 and TRBJ2-4): SQTIHQWPATLVQPVGSPLSLECTVEGTSNPNLYWYRQAAGRGLQLLFYSVGIGQISSEVPQNLSASRPQDRQFILSSKKLLLSDSGFYLCAWRASGTSGGKNIQYFGAGTRLSVL.

The gene calls are TRBV7-2 and TRBJ2-1; weak D call: TRBD2 (6 bases). The germline gives CDR1 SGHTA, CDR2 FQGNSA. V lost 5 bases to trimming and J lost 11 bases, with 19 bases between them. The CDR3 contains 14 residues. Here the CDR3 reads CASSASGNAGQQFF. Here the CDR3 DNA reads TGTGCCAGCAGCGCCTCTGGGAACGCGGGGCAGCAGTTCTTC.

As for this clone: Different DNA sequences within this sample yield the same CDR3. DNA for the CDR3: TGTGCCATCAGTGAGGTGGGTTACGAGCAGTACTTC. Translated: CAISEVGYEQYF. The chain couples TRBV10-3 to TRBJ2-7; no definite D call. The CDR3 consists of 12 residues. V lost 2 bases to trimming and J lost 4 bases, with 6 bases between them. The germline V gene has CDR1 ENHRY and CDR2 SYGVKD.